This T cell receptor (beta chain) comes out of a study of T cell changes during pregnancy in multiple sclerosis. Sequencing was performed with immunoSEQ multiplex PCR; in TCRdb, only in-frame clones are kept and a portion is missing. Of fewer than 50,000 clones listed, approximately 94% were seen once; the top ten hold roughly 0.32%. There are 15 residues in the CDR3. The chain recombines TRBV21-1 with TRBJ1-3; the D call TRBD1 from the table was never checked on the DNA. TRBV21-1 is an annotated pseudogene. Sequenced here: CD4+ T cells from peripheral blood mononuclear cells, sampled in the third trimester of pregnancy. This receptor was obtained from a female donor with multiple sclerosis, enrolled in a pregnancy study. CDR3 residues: CASSAQGVGGNTIYF. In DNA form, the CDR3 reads TGTGCCAGCAGCGCCCAGGGGGTCGGTGGAAACACCATATATTTT.